This T cell receptor beta chain was captured by sequencing in a study of T cell repertoires in cytomegalovirus infection. Whole-study context: Use of recently identified HLA-C-restricted and well-studied HLA-B-restricted CMV epitopes was part of the study. Overall study findings and caveats: HLA-C-restricted CMV clonotypes gave the most frequent clonotype in two of eight donors.

The CDR3 is 16 residues long. V dropped 3 bases and J dropped 8 bases, with 19 bases sitting between them. Germline assignment: CDR1 LNHNV and CDR2 YYDKDF (reference sequence). TCRdb itself ran the reads through MiXCR, one entry per CDR3 protein. The sample yields under 95,000 distinct CDR3 sequences, about half seen once. About this clonotype: Its antigen is unknown.

The chain couples TRBV15 to TRBJ1-4; tentatively, D is TRBD1 (5 bases). The material was CD8+ T cells from cultured PBMCs, obtained from culture after CMV antigen stimulation. The clonotype comes from a human donor in good health (CMV status not recorded). Some clones in this sample may be carry-over from other donors' samples. CDR3 in DNA: TGTGCCACCAGCAGGGATCCGATGGGGGGACGGGAAAAACTGTTTTTT. Translated, it gives CATSRDPMGGREKLFF.